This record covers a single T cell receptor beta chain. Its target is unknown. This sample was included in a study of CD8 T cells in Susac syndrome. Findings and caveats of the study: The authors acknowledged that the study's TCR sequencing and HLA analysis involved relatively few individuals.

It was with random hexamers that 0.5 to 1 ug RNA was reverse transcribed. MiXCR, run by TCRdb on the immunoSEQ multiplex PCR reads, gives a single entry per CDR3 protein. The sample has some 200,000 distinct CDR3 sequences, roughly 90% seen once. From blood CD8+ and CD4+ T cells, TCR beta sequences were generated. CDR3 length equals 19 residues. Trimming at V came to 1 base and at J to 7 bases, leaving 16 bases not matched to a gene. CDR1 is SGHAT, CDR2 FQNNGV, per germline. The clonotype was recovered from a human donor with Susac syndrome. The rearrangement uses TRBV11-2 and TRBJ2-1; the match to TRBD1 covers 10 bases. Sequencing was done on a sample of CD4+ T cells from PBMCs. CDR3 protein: CASSLGLGTGVSGRNEQFF. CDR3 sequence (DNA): TGTGCCAGCAGCTTAGGTTTAGGGACAGGGGTTTCTGGACGGAATGAGCAGTTCTTC.